The 6 T cell receptor beta chains below all came from one sample that was sequenced in a study of cytomegalovirus exposure and HLA in healthy donors (dated by TCRdb to about 2017). The method behind the library was the immunoSEQ multiplex PCR assay. A mixture of 60 forward primers for TCR Vbeta segments and 13 reverse primers for TCR Jbeta segments was used in the multiplex PCR. Held by TCRdb, this immuneACCESS table contains in-frame sequences only and omits some clones. Under half of the omission traces to an unresolved V gene where checked; the cause of the rest is unknown. The table for this sample lists 100,000 to 150,000 clones; 65% to 90% of them were counted only once. The ten largest clones capture 0.7% of the sample. The sequencing input was PBMCs. All receptors come from a man aged 18 to 29 in good health and CMV-seronegative.

This clone has a handful of counts. The J gene is TRBJ2-2, the V gene TRBV30; D is ambiguous. CDR1 GTSNPN and CDR2 SVGIG come from the germline V gene (reference sequence). V lost 6 bases and J lost 0, with 5 bases in between. The CDR3 consists of 12 residues. This CDR3 is CACYTNTGELFF. The CDR3 DNA is TGTGCCTGTTATACGAACACCGGGGAGCTGTTTTTT. Looking up the rest from reference TRBV30 and TRBJ2-2 gives the full variable domain: SQTIHQWPATLVQPVGSPLSLECTVEGTSNPNLYWYRQAAGRGLQLLFYSVGIGQISSEVPQNLSASRPQDRQFILSSKKLLLSDSGFYLCACYTNTGELFFGEGSRLTVL.

This chain uses TRBV5-4 with TRBJ2-5; D perhaps matches TRBD1 (5 bases). The CDR3 totals 15 residues. Trimming stripped 0 bases from V and 4 bases from J, with 13 bases between. Germline V lookup: CDR1 SGHNT, CDR2 YYREEE (reference sequence). CDR3 loop: CASSLDWQGRETQYF. Here the CDR3 DNA reads TGTGCCAGCAGCTTGGATTGGCAGGGCAGAGAGACCCAGTACTTC.

The V gene is TRBV30, the J gene TRBJ1-5; D is ambiguous. Germline V gene lookup returns CDR1 GTSNPN and CDR2 SVGIG (reference sequence). This CDR3 region has 14 residues. V dropped 0 bases and J dropped 7 bases, with 13 bases sitting between them. Here the CDR3 reads CAWSVTAAAQPQHF. The CDR3 DNA reads as TGTGCCTGGAGTGTAACTGCCGCGGCACAGCCCCAGCATTTT.

J is TRBJ1-4 and V is TRBV9; no firm D call. CDR3 length: 15 residues. Trimming took off 3 bases at V and 1 base at J, with 10 bases between the two ends. CDR1 is SGDLS, CDR2 YYNGEE, per germline. The CDR3 region has the DNA TGTGCCAGCAGCGACACTCTAGGAACTAATGAAAAACTGTTTTTT. Encoded protein: CASSDTLGTNEKLFF.

The V and J genes are TRBV7-3 and TRBJ1-1; no clear D gene. The CDR3 is made up of 14 amino acids. V gave up 5 bases and J gave up 2 bases, with 12 bases separating them. Germline values: CDR1 SGHTA, CDR2 FQGTGA. The CDR3 reads CASSRDTANTEAFF. In nucleotides, the CDR3 is TGTGCCAGCAGCCGAGATACAGCAAACACTGAAGCTTTCTTT. Looking up the rest from reference TRBV7-3 and TRBJ1-1 gives the full variable domain: GAGVSQTPSNKVTEKGKYVELRCDPISGHTALYWYRQSLGQGPEFLIYFQGTGAADDSGLPNDRFFAVRPEGSVSTLKIQRTERGDSAVYLCASSRDTANTEAFFGQGTRLTVV.

The chain combines TRBV4-1 with TRBJ2-7; 9 bases are shared with TRBD1. The CDR3 consists of 15 residues. CDR1 and CDR2 (germline): MGHRA, YSYEKL. The V gene end was trimmed by 0 bases and the J gene end by 6 bases; junction bases not matched to a gene: 6. The CDR3 protein is CASSQEGQGGSEQYF. CDR3 DNA sequence: TGCGCCAGCAGCCAAGAGGGACAGGGCGGCAGCGAGCAGTACTTC.